Sequencing of this T cell receptor (beta chain) was carried out in a study of human T cells and chemical hapten exposure. CDR1 and CDR2 from the germline V gene are SQVTM and ANQGSEA. The CDR3 covers 12 residues. Time point denoted: patch test 2, 6 weeks after DPC sensitization. The treatment is: therapeutic diphenylcyclopropenone sensitization with weekly scalp DPC. The study enrolled 18 to 70-year-old alopecia patients suitable for DPC. At least ten counts were recorded for this clonotype. Its antigen remains unidentified. Findings and limits, study-wide: While controls formed fewer of them, expanded TCRs formed significantly more large CDR3 similarity clusters.

MiXCR, applied by TCRdb to the RACE reads, yields one record per CDR3 protein. The table lists about 84,000 distinct CDR3 sequences, around 9.3% of them singletons. V usage is TRBV29-1 and J usage is TRBJ2-3; D is undetermined. The sample here was whole blood, taken in connection with sensitization to the hapten diphenylcyclopropenone (DPC). This sequence was found in a woman aged 45-65 years with alopecia areata. Some clones in this sample may be carry-over from other donors' samples. The CDR3 loop reads CSAHPGGDTQYF. The CDR3 DNA reads TGCAGTGCCCACCCGGGTGGAGATACGCAGTATTTT.